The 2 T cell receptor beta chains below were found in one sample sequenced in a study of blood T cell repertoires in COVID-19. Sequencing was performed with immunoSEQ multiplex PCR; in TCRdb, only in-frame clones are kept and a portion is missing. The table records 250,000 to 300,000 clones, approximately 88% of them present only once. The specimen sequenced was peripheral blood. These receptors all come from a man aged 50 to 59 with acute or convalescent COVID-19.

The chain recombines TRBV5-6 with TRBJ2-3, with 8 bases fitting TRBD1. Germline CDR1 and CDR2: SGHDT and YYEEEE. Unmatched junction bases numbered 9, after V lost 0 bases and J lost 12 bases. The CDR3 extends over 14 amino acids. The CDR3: CASSLGQGAIFQYF. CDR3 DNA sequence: TGTGCCAGCAGCTTGGGGCAGGGGGCGATTTTTCAGTATTTT.

CDR3 sequence: CASSPQGGGDRGGQPQHF. Written as DNA, the CDR3 is TGTGCCAGCAGCCCGCAGGGGGGGGGTGACAGGGGCGGTCAGCCCCAGCATTTT. The V call is TRBV7-8, the J call TRBJ1-5, with 8 bases matching TRBD1. The CDR3 length is 18 residues. Germline V lookup: CDR1 SGHVS, CDR2 FQNEAQ. V was pared by 5 bases and J by 6 bases, with 18 bases of the junction left unmatched.